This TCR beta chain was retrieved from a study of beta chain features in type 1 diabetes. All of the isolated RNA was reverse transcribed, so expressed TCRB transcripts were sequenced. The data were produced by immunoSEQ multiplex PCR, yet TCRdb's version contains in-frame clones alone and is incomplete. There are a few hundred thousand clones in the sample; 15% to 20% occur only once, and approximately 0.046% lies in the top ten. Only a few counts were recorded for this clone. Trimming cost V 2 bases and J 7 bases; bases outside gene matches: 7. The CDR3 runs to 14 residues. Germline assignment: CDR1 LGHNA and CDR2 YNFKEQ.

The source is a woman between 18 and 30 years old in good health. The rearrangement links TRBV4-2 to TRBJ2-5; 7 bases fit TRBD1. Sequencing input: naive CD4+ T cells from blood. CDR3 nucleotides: TGTGCCAGCAGCCAAAACAGGGGAGCGGTGACCCAGTACTTC. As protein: CASSQNRGAVTQYF.